Below, one TCR beta chain is given with its context. Its target is not known. This sample stems from a study of T cell clonotyping in hematopoietic cell transplantation. Study results and limitations: Cells were unsorted, so CD4 and CD8 contributions were not separated. Few recipient clonotypes overlapped donors; over 95% were de novo at given depth. Recipient TCR diversity dropped after transplant; expanded clonotypes rose from day 30 to 180.

The CDR3 runs 13 residues. Germline-derived CDR1 and CDR2 are MRHNA and SNTAGT. V lost 5 bases to trimming and J lost 8 bases, with 13 bases between them. Blood collection times were about day -28 and days 30, 100, 180 posttransplant. Data came from immunoSEQ multiplex PCR; TCRdb stores just in-frame clones and leaves some out. The data contain approximately 9,700 clones, around 79% of them singletons. The material was PBMCs, obtained 30 days after allogeneic stem cell transplant. This TCR was sampled from a female patient in her 40s who had an allogeneic stem cell transplant from a related donor, so T cells may come from the graft donor. Some clones in this sample may be carry-over from other donors' samples. The genes are TRBV6-4 and TRBJ2-1; D is possibly TRBD1 (5 bases). CDR3 sequence reads: CASSNPDSDEQFF. The CDR3 DNA is TGTGCCAGCAGTAACCCTGACAGCGATGAGCAGTTCTTC.